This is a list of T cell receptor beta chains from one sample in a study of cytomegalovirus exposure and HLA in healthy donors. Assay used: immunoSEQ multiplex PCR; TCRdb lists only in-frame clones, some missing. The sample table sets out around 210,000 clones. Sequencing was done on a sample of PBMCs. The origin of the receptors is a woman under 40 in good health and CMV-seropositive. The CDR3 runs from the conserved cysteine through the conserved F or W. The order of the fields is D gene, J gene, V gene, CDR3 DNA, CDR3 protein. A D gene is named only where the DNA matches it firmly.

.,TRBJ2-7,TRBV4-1,TGCGCCAGCAGCCAAGGAGGTGACAGCTCCTACGAGCAGTACTTC,CASSQGGDSSYEQYF
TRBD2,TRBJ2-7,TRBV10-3,TGTGCCATCAATCCTAGCGGGAGGGGGCAATACGAGCAGTACTTC,CAINPSGRGQYEQYF
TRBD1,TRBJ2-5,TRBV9,TGTGCCAGCAGCGTAGGTGGGACAGGGCTCCGTGAGACCCAGTACTTC,CASSVGGTGLRETQYF
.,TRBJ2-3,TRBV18,TGTGCCAGCTCACCACCGCCAGGACTCACAGATACGCAGTATTTT,CASSPPPGLTDTQYF
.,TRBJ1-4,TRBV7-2,TGTGCCAGCAGCTCGGACAGAGCATATGAAAAACTGTTTTTT,CASSSDRAYEKLFF
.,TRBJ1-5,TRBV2,TGTGCCAGCAGTCGGACTAATAGCAATCAGCCCCAGCATTTT,CASSRTNSNQPQHF
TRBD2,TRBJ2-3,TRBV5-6,TGTGCCAGCAGCTTGGAGCTAGCGGGGGGGCCCGGCGCAGATACGCAGTATTTT,CASSLELAGGPGADTQYF
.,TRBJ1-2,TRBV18,TGTGCCAGCTCACCCAGACAGGTCGGTTTGGATGGCTACACCTTC,CASSPRQVGLDGYTF
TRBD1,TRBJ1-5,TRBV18,TGTGCCAGCTCATCTGGGACGACAGGGCACAATCAGCCCCAGCATTTT,CASSSGTTGHNQPQHF
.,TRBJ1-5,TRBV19,TGTGCCAGTAGTATATCAAGGGGCACCCCGCCCCAGCATTTT,CASSISRGTPPQHF
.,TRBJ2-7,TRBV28,TGTGCCAGCACCCAGGGTTCGTACGAGCAGTACTTC,CASTQGSYEQYF
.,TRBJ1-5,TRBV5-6,TGTGCCAGCAGCTTGGTACAGGATGATCAGCCCCAGCATTTT,CASSLVQDDQPQHF
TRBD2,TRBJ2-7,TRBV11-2,TGTGCCAGCATCCCGCCGGGAGGGGGACCCGGCGCCGAGCAGTACTTC,CASIPPGGGPGAEQYF
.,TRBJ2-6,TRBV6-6,TGTGCCAGCAGTTACAGGGGTGCAGGGGCCAACGTCCTGACTTTC,CASSYRGAGANVLTF
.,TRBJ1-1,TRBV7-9,TGTGCCAGCAGCTTAGAATTATCCTGGAGTGAAGCTTTCTTT,CASSLELSWSEAFF
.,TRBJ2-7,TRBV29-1,TGCAGCGTTCGGACAAGCTCCTACGAGCAGTACTTC,CSVRTSSYEQYF
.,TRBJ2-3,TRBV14,TGTGCCAGCAGCCAAGATCTACAGGCCGAACAGTATTTT,CASSQDLQAEQYF
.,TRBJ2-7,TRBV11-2,TGTGCCAGCACTCCCCCCGGGGTCACCTCCTACGAGCAGTACTTC,CASTPPGVTSYEQYF
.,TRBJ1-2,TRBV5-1,TGCGCCAGCAGCTCAGGGTCTAACTATGGCTACACCTTC,CASSSGSNYGYTF
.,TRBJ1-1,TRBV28,TGTGCCAGCAGTACCCTCCCTCTTAGCACTGAAGCTTTCTTT,CASSTLPLSTEAFF
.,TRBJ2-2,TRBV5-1,TGCGCCAGCAGCGCACGGGACTCTGGAACCGGGGAGCTGTTTTTT,CASSARDSGTGELFF
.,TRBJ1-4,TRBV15,TGTGCCACCAGCATTAACAGTGACAGTTATGAAAAACTGTTTTTT,CATSINSDSYEKLFF
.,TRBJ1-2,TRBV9,TGTGCCAGCAGCCCCCGCGATGGCTACACCTTC,CASSPRDGYTF
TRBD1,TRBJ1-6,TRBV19,TGTGCCAGTAGTAACCGACGACAGGGGCTCGGTTCACCCCTCCACTTT,CASSNRRQGLGSPLHF
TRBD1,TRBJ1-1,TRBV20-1,TGCAGTGCCCGTGGACAGGCTGAAGCTTTCTTT,CSARGQAEAFF
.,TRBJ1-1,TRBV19,TGTGCCAGTATAAAGGGCGCGGGGGCTCACACTGAAGCTTTCTTT,CASIKGAGAHTEAFF
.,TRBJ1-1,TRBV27,TGTGCCAGCAGGACAGGCATGAACACTGAAGCTTTCTTT,CASRTGMNTEAFF
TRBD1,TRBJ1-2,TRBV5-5,TGTGCCAGCAGCTCCCGTAGACAGGGGGGCTACACCTTC,CASSSRRQGGYTF
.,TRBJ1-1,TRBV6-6,TGTGCCAGCAGTTACCCTACCGTAGGAGGAGCTTTCTTT,CASSYPTVGGAFF
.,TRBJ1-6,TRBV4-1,TGCGCCAGCAGTCCCGTTGCTACCTTGAATTCACCCCTCCACTTT,CASSPVATLNSPLHF
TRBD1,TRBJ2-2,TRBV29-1,TGCAGCGTTGTTCCTTCTGGGGACAGGGGTTGGTCCGGGGAGCTGTTTTTT,CSVVPSGDRGWSGELFF
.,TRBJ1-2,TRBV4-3,TGCGCCAGCAGCCAAGAGGGTGTCAGGAACTATGGCTACACCTTC,CASSQEGVRNYGYTF
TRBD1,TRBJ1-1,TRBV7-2,TGTGCCAGCAGCGGCCGGGACAGAAGCACTGAAGCTTTCTTT,CASSGRDRSTEAFF
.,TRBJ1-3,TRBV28,TGTGCCAGCAGTTTCGTCTCCTCTGGAAACACCATATATTTT,CASSFVSSGNTIYF
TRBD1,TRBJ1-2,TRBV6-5,TGTGCCAGTACACAGGGGTACTATGGCTACACCTTC,CASTQGYYGYTF
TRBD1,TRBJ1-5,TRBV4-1,TGCGCCAGCAGCCTTTTTCCGGGACAGGGGGCCGGAGGCAATCAGCCCCAGCATTTT,CASSLFPGQGAGGNQPQHF
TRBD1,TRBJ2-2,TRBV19,TGTGCCAGTAGTGTAGGACAGGGGGCAACGGGGGAGCTGTTTTTT,CASSVGQGATGELFF
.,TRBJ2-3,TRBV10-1,TGCGCCAGCAGTGGCGGACAAGCAGATACGCAGTATTTT,CASSGGQADTQYF
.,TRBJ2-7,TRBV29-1,TGCAGCGTTACCGGGTCTCAGTCCTACGAGCAGTACTTC,CSVTGSQSYEQYF
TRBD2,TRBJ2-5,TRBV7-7,TGTGCCAGCAGCTCGGGACTAGCGGGGTCAGAGACCCAGTACTTC,CASSSGLAGSETQYF
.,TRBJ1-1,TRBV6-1,TGTGCCAGAGGGGGACAAGGCTCCACTGAAGCTTTCTTT,CARGGQGSTEAFF
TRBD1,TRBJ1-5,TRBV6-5,TGTGCCAGCAGCTTGGACAGGAATCAGCCCCAGCATTTT,CASSLDRNQPQHF
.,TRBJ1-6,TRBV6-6,TGTGCCAGCAGCCTACAGGGACGTAATAATTCACCCCTCCACTTT,CASSLQGRNNSPLHF
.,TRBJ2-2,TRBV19,TGTGCCAGTAGTATCTCTTCCGGCGGGGAGCTGTTTTTT,CASSISSGGELFF
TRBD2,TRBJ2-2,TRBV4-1,TGCGCCAGCAGCCAAGAGGCATCGGGACTAGCGGGAGTCGGAACCGGGGAGCTGTTTTTT,CASSQEASGLAGVGTGELFF
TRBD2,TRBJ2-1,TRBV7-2,TGTGCCAGCAGCCATAGCGGGAGGAGCTACAATGAGCAGTTCTTC,CASSHSGRSYNEQFF
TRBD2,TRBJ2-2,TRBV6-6,TGTGCCAGCAGTTACTCGAGGGCGGGAGTGTCCGGGGAGCTGTTTTTT,CASSYSRAGVSGELFF
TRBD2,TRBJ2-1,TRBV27,TGTGCCAGCAGTTTAAAAGCCCGACTAGCGGGGGGCAATTACAATGAGCAGTTCTTC,CASSLKARLAGGNYNEQFF
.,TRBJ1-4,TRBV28,TGTGCCAGCAGTTTACCCGACAGGAGGAGAACTAATGAAAAACTGTTTTTT,CASSLPDRRRTNEKLFF
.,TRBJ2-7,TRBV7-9,TGTGCCAGCAGCTTAGCTGGGGGCATTTCCTACGAGCAGTACTTC,CASSLAGGISYEQYF
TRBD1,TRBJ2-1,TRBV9,TGTGCCAGCAGCCCGACGGGACAGGGGGCGCGTCATGAGCAGTTCTTC,CASSPTGQGARHEQFF
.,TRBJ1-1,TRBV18,TGTGCCAGCTCACCAACGGGATCCGGGAACACTGAAGCTTTCTTT,CASSPTGSGNTEAFF
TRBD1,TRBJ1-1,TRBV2,TGTGCCAGCAGCGACAGGGTGGTCACTGAAGCTTTCTTT,CASSDRVVTEAFF
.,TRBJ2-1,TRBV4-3,TGCGCCAGCAGCCAAGACAGGGGTGGGTACAATGAGCAGTTCTTC,CASSQDRGGYNEQFF
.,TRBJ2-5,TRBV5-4,TGTGCCAGCAGTTCCACTAGCATAGGGACCCAGTACTTC,CASSSTSIGTQYF
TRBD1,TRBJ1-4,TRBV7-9,TGTGCCAGCGGCAGGGGGCGTAGTAATGAAAAACTGTTTTTT,CASGRGRSNEKLFF
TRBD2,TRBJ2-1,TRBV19,TGTGCCAGTAGTATCAACCCAGGACTAGCCCAGGATAATGAGCAGTTCTTC,CASSINPGLAQDNEQFF
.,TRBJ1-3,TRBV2,TGTGCCAGCAGCGCTGGACAGTCCTCTGGAAACACCATATATTTT,CASSAGQSSGNTIYF